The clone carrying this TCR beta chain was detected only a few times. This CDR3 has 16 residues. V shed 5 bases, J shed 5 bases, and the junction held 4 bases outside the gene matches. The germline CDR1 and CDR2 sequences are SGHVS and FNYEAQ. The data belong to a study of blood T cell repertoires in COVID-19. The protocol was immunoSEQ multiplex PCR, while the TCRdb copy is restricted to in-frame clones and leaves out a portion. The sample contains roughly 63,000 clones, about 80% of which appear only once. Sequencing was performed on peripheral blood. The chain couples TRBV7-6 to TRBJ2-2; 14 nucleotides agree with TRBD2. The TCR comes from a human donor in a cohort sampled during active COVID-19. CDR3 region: CASSRGTSGSTGELFF. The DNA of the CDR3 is TGTGCCAGCAGCCGTGGGACTAGCGGGAGTACCGGGGAGCTGTTTTTT.